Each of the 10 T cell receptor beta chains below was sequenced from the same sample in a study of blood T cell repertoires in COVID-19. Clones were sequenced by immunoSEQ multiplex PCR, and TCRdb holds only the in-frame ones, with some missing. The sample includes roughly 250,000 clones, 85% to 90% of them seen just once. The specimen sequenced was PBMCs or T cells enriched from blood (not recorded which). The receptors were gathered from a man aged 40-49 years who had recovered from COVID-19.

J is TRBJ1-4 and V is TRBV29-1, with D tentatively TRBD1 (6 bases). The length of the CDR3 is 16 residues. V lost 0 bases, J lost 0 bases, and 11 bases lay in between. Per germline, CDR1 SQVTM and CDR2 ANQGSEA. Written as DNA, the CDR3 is TGCAGCGTTGAAGATCTAGGGGGTCCAACTAATGAAAAACTGTTTTTT. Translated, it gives CSVEDLGGPTNEKLFF.

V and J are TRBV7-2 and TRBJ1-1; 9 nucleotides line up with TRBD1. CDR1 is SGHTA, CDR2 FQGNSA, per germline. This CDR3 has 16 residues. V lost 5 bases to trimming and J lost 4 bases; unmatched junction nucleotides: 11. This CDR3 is CASSPGQGRLTTEAFF. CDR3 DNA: TGTGCCAGCAGCCCGGGACAGGGCCGGCTTACCACTGAAGCTTTCTTT.

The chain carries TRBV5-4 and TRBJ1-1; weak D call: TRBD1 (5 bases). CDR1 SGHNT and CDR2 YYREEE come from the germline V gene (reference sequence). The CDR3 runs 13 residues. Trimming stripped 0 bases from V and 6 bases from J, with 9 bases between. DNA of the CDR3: TGTGCCAGCAGCTTGGGGGGGGAGGCTGAAGCTTTCTTT. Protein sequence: CASSLGGEAEAFF.

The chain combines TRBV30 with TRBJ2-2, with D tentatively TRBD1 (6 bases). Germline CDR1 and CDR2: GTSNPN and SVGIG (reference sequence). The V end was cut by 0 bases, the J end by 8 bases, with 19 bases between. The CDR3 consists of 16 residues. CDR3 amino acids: CAWSVLRGRVKGELFF. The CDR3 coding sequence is TGTGCCTGGAGTGTACTCAGGGGTCGGGTTAAGGGGGAGCTGTTTTTT.

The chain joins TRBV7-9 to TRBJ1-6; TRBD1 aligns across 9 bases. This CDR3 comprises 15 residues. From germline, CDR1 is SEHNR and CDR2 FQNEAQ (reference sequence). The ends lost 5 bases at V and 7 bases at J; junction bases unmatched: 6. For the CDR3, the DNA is TGTGCCAGCAGCCCCCCCGGGACAGGGAATTCACCCCTCCACTTT. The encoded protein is CASSPPGTGNSPLHF.

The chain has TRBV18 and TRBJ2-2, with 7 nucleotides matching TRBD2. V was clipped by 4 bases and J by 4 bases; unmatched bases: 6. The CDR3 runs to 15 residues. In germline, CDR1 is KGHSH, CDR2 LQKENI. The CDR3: CASSRAGVSTGELFF. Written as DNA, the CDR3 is TGTGCCAGCTCACGCGCGGGGGTGAGCACCGGGGAGCTGTTTTTT.

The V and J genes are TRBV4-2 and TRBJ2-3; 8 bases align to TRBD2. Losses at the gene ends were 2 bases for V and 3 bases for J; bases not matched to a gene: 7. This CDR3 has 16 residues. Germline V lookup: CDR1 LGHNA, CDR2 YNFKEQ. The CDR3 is CASSQTSGLGTDTQYF. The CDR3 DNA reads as TGTGCCAGCAGCCAAACTAGCGGCCTTGGAACAGATACGCAGTATTTT.

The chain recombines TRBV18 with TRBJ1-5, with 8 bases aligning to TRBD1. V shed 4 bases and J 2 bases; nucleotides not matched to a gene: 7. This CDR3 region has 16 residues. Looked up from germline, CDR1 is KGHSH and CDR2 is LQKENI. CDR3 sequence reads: CASSLGQARGNQPQHF. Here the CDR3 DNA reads TGTGCCAGCTCACTGGGACAGGCCCGGGGCAATCAGCCCCAGCATTTT.

The chain's CDR3 is CASSLVGGGLGYTF. The CDR3 nucleotides read TGTGCCAGCAGCTTAGTTGGGGGGGGGCTCGGCTACACCTTC. The genes are TRBV7-2 and TRBJ1-2; D possibly corresponds to TRBD1 (6 bases). The CDR3 runs 14 residues. The V gene lost 1 base and the J gene lost 8 bases, with 14 bases spanning the gap. CDR1 is SGHTA and CDR2 is FQGNSA in the germline V gene.

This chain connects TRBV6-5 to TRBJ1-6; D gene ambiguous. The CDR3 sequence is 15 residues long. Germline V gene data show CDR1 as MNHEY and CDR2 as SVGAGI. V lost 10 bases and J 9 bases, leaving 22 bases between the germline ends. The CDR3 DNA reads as TGTGCCACCCGCGTGGAGGTGGTTGTTGGTTCACCCCTCCACTTT. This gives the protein CATRVEVVVGSPLHF.